The rows below give T cell receptor beta chains drawn from one sample of a study of T cells after yellow fever vaccination. TCRdb used MiXCR to reprocess the 5' RACE reads, holding one entry per CDR3 protein. The table includes hundreds of thousands of distinct CDR3 sequences, approximately 13% detected once. The sequences come from PBMCs, collected on the day of the yellow fever booster vaccination. Receptors were obtained from a man aged 25 to 40 who received the YFV17D yellow fever vaccine. The CDR3 runs from the conserved cysteine through the conserved F or W. The D gene is left open where the match is weak. Rows may omit the clone size; those that give it use once, few, many or a size class.

few	TRBJ2-4	TRBV18	TRBD1	TGTGCCAGCTCACCCGGGACAGGGGATGAGGTTCAGTACTTC	CASSPGTGDEVQYF
-	TRBJ2-7	TRBV12-3/TRBV12-4	-	TGTGCCAGCAGCACTGGACCCGGGCTCAGCGAGCAGTACTTC	CASSTGPGLSEQYF
few	TRBJ2-7	TRBV25-1	-	TGTGCCAGCAGTGTAGAGCTTGAGCAGTACTTC	CASSVELEQYF
-	TRBJ2-3	TRBV19	TRBD2	TGTGCCAGTAGTAGAGGACTAGCGGGAGGGCTGGCAGATACGCAGTATTTT	CASSRGLAGGLADTQYF
-	TRBJ2-1	TRBV9	-	TGTGCCAGCAGCGTAGCCAGCGCAAACTACAATGAGCAGTTCTTC	CASSVASANYNEQFF
-	TRBJ2-3	TRBV7-2	-	TGTGCCAGCAGCTTAGTAGGGATGTGGGGAACAGATACGCAGTATTTT	CASSLVGMWGTDTQYF
-	TRBJ2-5	TRBV7-3	-	TGTGCCAGCAGCTTAACGTCCGGAGCCTGGGAGACCCAGTACTTC	CASSLTSGAWETQYF
many	TRBJ2-2	TRBV2	-	TGTGCCATAGGGGAGGCCGGGGAGCTGTTTTTT	CAIGEAGELFF
-	TRBJ2-1	TRBV6-1	TRBD1	TGTGCCAGCAGGAGGACAGGGGCAAGCGGAGGGACCCAAACCAATGAGCAGTTCTTC	CASRRTGASGGTQTNEQFF
-	TRBJ2-1	TRBV29-1	-	TGCAGCGTTGAGGAAGGTATAGGTTTTGAGCAGTTCTTC	CSVEEGIGFEQFF
-	TRBJ2-7	TRBV20-1	-	TGCAGTGCTATACGGGTGTCCGAGCAGTACTTC	CSAIRVSEQYF
-	TRBJ2-7	TRBV28	-	TGTGCCAGCACCATGGGACGACTGCCCTACGAGCAGTACTTC	CASTMGRLPYEQYF
few	TRBJ2-1	TRBV29-1	TRBD2	TGCAGCGTCGTAAATAGCGGGAGTTTCCGTGAGCAGTTCTTC	CSVVNSGSFREQFF
-	TRBJ1-6	TRBV28	-	TGTGCCAGCATCGCGGACAGTCTTAATTCACCCCTCCACTTT	CASIADSLNSPLHF
few	TRBJ2-3	TRBV7-9	-	TGTGCCAGCAGTCCATCCCTGGGTTCAGATACGCAGTATTTT	CASSPSLGSDTQYF
-	TRBJ2-2	TRBV5-1	TRBD1	TGCGCCAGCAGCTTTGCCCCAGGGGGTTACACCGGGGAGCTGTTTTTT	CASSFAPGGYTGELFF